This TCR beta chain came from a study of blood T cell repertoires in COVID-19 (dated by TCRdb to 2018 to 2020). For context, the study as a whole: Samples covering the acute and convalescent phases of COVID-19 were provided by collaborators in the United States, Italy and Spain. The material from the prospective study consisted of cDNA or gDNA derived from T cells, B-cell-depleted T cells, or PBMCs. Deeply sampled blood TCRbeta repertoires from subjects exposed to, actively infected with, or recovered from COVID-19 were included in the dataset. A freely available public database, intended as a resource for researchers studying the immune response to SARS-CoV-2, is where the repertoires were released. Samples were obtained from the ongoing ImmuneRACE study (first 160 participants) and from some 1,200 subjects provided by 6 global collaborators. Sample metadata almost always included a de-identified subject ID, COVID-19 status, age in years and sex. Where HLA class I and class II types were available, the types were taken from metadata supplied by the sample provider, not from assay-based typing. Overall study outcomes, separate from this receptor: The quantity of clinical and demographic metadata differed by source and by participant and was supplied without curation.

Trimming removed 10 bases from V and 5 bases from J; the gene matches leave 10 bases unexplained. The germline V gene encodes CDR1 LNHDA and CDR2 SQIVND (reference sequence). The CDR3 runs 13 amino acids, cysteine and phenylalanine included. Only the CDR3 DNA is retained, 39 bases long and in frame from the first base. Regarding this clone: The antigen it binds to is not known. Within one base of it there is no much larger clone, and no base qualities were kept.

In the prospective study, participants were about 18 to 95 years old, resided in about 25 geographic areas of the United States, and were enrolled through a virtual design. Cohort assignment in the prospective study relied on participant-reported clinical history from a screening survey and a study questionnaire. For ImmuneRACE Cohort 3, a participant was defined as recovered based on two consecutive negative NP/OP PCR tests, clearance by a healthcare professional, or resolution of symptoms. In the prospective study, mobile phlebotomists collected whole blood, serum and a nasopharyngeal or oropharyngeal swab from each participant. Prospective study participants could optionally give additional blood draws and questionnaires over a roughly 2-month period. Before DNA extraction, prospective study blood samples were shipped either frozen or at room temperature. The immunoSEQ Assay, a bias-controlled multiplex PCR, was used to amplify TCRbeta CDR3 regions from genomic DNA. The authors processed their data as follows. Nucleated cell counts per sample were estimated from amplification of reference gene primers within the assay. Sequence reads were collapsed and filtered to measure the absolute abundance of every unique TCRbeta CDR3 rearrangement. Productive Simpson clonality was computed per sample as the square root of Simpson's diversity index over productive rearrangements. Entries here come from immuneACCESS through TCRdb and include only in-frame sequences with V and J called. Some clones fail to appear in such tables; in the studies checked, an unresolved V gene covers under half of the shortfall, and the cause of the remainder is unknown. The V and J calls and the clone size are those of that table, but D and trimming were determined from the DNA. The sample profile shows approximately 200,000 clones; about nine tenths of them were found once. 2% to 2.5% of the sample belongs to the ten largest clones.

The TCR sequence derives from a woman in her 30s who had recovered from COVID-19. Recombination joined TRBV19 with TRBJ1-1; TRBD1 fits 7 bases in the junction. Sample: PBMCs or T cells enriched from blood (not recorded which). The CDR3 sequence is CATLKQGRTEAFF. The sequenced DNA is TGTGCCACTCTTAAACAGGGGAGAACTGAAGCTTTCTTT.